These 12 T cell receptor beta chains came from one sample sequenced in a study of T cell responses to AZD1222 COVID-19 vaccine. Here immunoSEQ multiplex PCR was the method, and the copy in TCRdb shows in-frame clones only, minus some. Of about 140,000 clones listed, roughly 90% are singletons. The material was peripheral blood, obtained on day 0 of AZD1222 vaccination. The origin of the receptors is an adult in good health.

The chain carries TRBV6-4 and TRBJ1-2; maybe TRBD1 (6 bases). The germline V and J ends were trimmed by 3 bases and 7 bases, with 24 bases remaining between them. In germline, CDR1 is MRHNA, CDR2 SNTAGT. The CDR3 has 17 amino acids. The chain's CDR3 is CASSDYPTSQGWSGYTF. The CDR3 coding sequence is TGTGCCAGCAGTGATTACCCGACCTCACAGGGTTGGTCTGGCTACACCTTC.

The chain is built from TRBV6-2 or TRBV6-3 and TRBJ2-2; possible D gene TRBD2, 5 bases. V lost 6 bases and J lost 9, with 17 bases in between. The CDR3 spans 14 residues. The germline CDR1 and CDR2 sequences are MNHEY and SVGEGT. The CDR3 protein is CASSHRENSRELFF. The CDR3 nucleotides are TGTGCCAGCAGCCACCGGGAAAACTCCAGGGAGCTGTTTTTT.

This chain uses TRBV28 with TRBJ2-7; 9 bases are shared with TRBD1. In germline, CDR1 is MDHEN, CDR2 SYDVKM. V gave up 5 bases and J gave up 4 bases; unmatched junction bases: 9. The CDR3 totals 15 residues. CDR3 loop: CASSVGGQGVYEQYF. As DNA, the CDR3 is TGTGCCAGCAGTGTGGGGGGACAGGGTGTTTACGAGCAGTACTTC.

The V call is TRBV4-3, the J call TRBJ1-3; the D is unclear. CDR1 is LGHNA and CDR2 is YSLEER in the germline V gene. The CDR3 extends over 17 amino acids. The germline V and J ends were trimmed by 0 bases and 4 bases, with 16 bases remaining between them. The CDR3 sequence: CASSQDVGLSSGNTIYF. The DNA of the CDR3 is TGCGCCAGCAGCCAAGATGTCGGGTTGTCGAGCGGAAACACCATATATTTT.

The rearrangement uses TRBV14 and TRBJ2-1; TRBD2 is a possible D gene (6 bases). The length of the CDR3 is 18 residues. V lost 0 bases and J lost 3, with 18 bases in between. From germline, CDR1 is SGHDN and CDR2 FVKESK. The CDR3 nucleotides read TGTGCCAGCAGCCAAGACGTCCTTAGCGGAGCCTTCTACAATGAGCAGTTCTTC. Its translation: CASSQDVLSGAFYNEQFF.

The CDR3 loop reads CASSQDLTYEQYF. CDR3 DNA: TGTGCCAGCAGCCAGGACCTTACCTACGAGCAGTACTTC. The V call is TRBV3-1 (or the pseudogene TRBV3-2), the J call TRBJ2-7; D unresolved. V was pared by 3 bases and J by 2 bases, with 8 bases between. CDR1 LGHDT and CDR2 YNNKEL come from the germline V gene (reference sequence). The CDR3 is made up of 13 amino acids.

The chain links TRBV14 to TRBJ1-5, with D possibly matching TRBD1 (6 bases). The CDR3 is 16 residues long. The V gene's germline CDR1 is SGHDN and CDR2 FVKESK. Trimming left V 1 base short and J 3 bases short, with 13 bases between. The CDR3 nucleotides read TGTGCCAGCAGCCAAGGAGGGGGGCGAAACAATCAGCCCCAGCATTTT. This codes for CASSQGGGRNNQPQHF.

This clone has only a few counts. V and J are TRBV5-4 and TRBJ1-1; no clear D. V was trimmed by 0 bases and J by 8 bases, leaving 11 bases between them. In germline, CDR1 is SGHNT, CDR2 YYREEE (reference sequence). The CDR3 loop spans 13 amino acids. CDR3 sequence reads: CASSLEYIGEAFF. CDR3 coding DNA: TGTGCCAGCAGCTTGGAATATATCGGGGAAGCTTTCTTT.

The gene calls are TRBV5-1 and TRBJ1-1; maybe TRBD1 (6 bases). The V end lost 4 bases, the J end lost 7 bases, and 20 bases lay between the germline ends. This CDR3 region has 15 residues. CDR1 is SGHRS and CDR2 is YFSETQ in the germline V gene. CDR3 protein: CASSLTGQSNGEAFF. The CDR3 DNA reads as TGCGCCAGCAGCCTAACAGGACAGTCGAACGGTGAAGCTTTCTTT.

This clone has just one count. J is TRBJ1-1 and V is TRBV15; D gene uncertain. V lost 0 bases, J lost 5 bases, and 16 bases lay in between. CDR1 and CDR2 (germline): LNHNV, YYDKDF (reference sequence). The CDR3 spans 16 residues. The CDR3 DNA is TGTGCCACCAGCAGAGAGAGGCGTTGGTTCCCAACTGAAGCTTTCTTT. Its translation is CATSRERRWFPTEAFF.

The chain carries TRBV2 and TRBJ1-6, with TRBD1 matching over 10 bases. The CDR3 loop spans 15 amino acids. Germline CDR1 reads SNHLY; CDR2 reads FYNNEI. With V trimmed by 6 bases and J by 8 bases, 7 bases remained unmatched. Here the CDR3 reads CASSEFDRGHSPLHF. CDR3 nucleotide sequence: TGTGCCAGCAGCGAATTTGACAGGGGGCATTCACCCCTCCACTTT. Based on the CDR3 plus reference TRBV2 and TRBJ1-6, the full variable domain is EPEVTQTPSHQVTQMGQEVILRCVPISNHLYFYWYRQILGQKVEFLVSFYNNEISEKSEIFDDQFSVERPDGSNFTLKIRSTKLEDSAMYFCASSEFDRGHSPLHFGNGTRLTVT.

This clone was counted a single time. J is TRBJ2-3 and V is TRBV10-3, with D tentatively TRBD1 or TRBD2 (5 bases each). The V end was cut by 7 bases, the J end by 4 bases, with 12 bases between. The CDR3 has 13 amino acids. Germline V gene lookup returns CDR1 ENHRY and CDR2 SYGVKD. The chain's CDR3 is CAINGAVADTQYF. The CDR3 DNA sequence: TGTGCCATCAACGGGGCTGTAGCAGATACGCAGTATTTT.